The rows below give T cell receptor beta chains drawn from one sample of a study of blood T cell repertoires in COVID-19. Using immunoSEQ multiplex PCR, the repertoire was profiled, and TCRdb retains in-frame clones only, with some absent. This table has some 150,000 clones, 84% appearing once. The sample consisted of PBMCs or T cells enriched from blood (not recorded which). All receptors come from a man aged 50 to 60 who had recovered from COVID-19. CDR3s include the opening cysteine and the closing phenylalanine or tryptophan. The order of the fields is clone size, V gene, J gene, D gene, CDR3 protein, CDR3 DNA. The D gene is left open where the match is weak. A clone size is listed for some rows: how often the clone was seen (once, few, many), or a class if it is expanded.

>NA|TRBV7-9|TRBJ2-3|TRBD2
CASSFRTSNTDTQYF
TGTGCCAGCAGCTTTAGGACTAGCAACACAGATACGCAGTATTTT
>NA|TRBV5-1|TRBJ1-4|TRBD1
CASSWGDSEFKLFF
TGCGCCAGCAGCTGGGGGGACAGCGAATTCAAACTGTTTTTT
>NA|TRBV3-1/TRBV3-2|TRBJ2-3|NA
CASSPSSGTSTDTQYF
TGTGCCAGCAGCCCTTCGAGTGGTACTAGCACAGATACGCAGTATTTT
>NA|TRBV10-3|TRBJ1-1|TRBD1
CAISPTGAIGTEAFF
TGTGCCATCAGTCCGACAGGGGCGATTGGCACTGAAGCTTTCTTT
>NA|TRBV28|TRBJ1-4|TRBD1
CASEGQRGEKLFF
TGTGCCAGCGAGGGACAGAGGGGTGAAAAACTGTTTTTT
>NA|TRBV18|TRBJ1-1|TRBD1
CASSPRTGTTGEAFF
TGTGCCAGCTCACCTCGGACAGGGACCACAGGTGAAGCTTTCTTT
>NA|TRBV30|TRBJ2-3|TRBD2
CALTSGHTDTQYF
TGTGCCCTGACTAGCGGGCACACAGATACGCAGTATTTT
>NA|TRBV5-1|TRBJ2-7|TRBD1
CASSLTGEGEQYF
TGCGCCAGCAGCTTGACAGGGGAAGGCGAGCAGTACTTC
>NA|TRBV19|TRBJ2-3|TRBD2
CASSILQRRGGRTDTQYF
TGTGCCAGTAGTATTCTTCAGCGGCGGGGGGGGCGCACAGATACGCAGTATTTT
>few|TRBV5-4|TRBJ2-5|TRBD2
CASSVQGGETQYF
TGTGCCAGCAGCGTCCAGGGAGGGGAGACCCAGTACTTC
>NA|TRBV10-3|TRBJ1-5|NA
CAISEGRNSNQPQHF
TGTGCCATCAGTGAGGGCAGAAATAGCAATCAGCCCCAGCATTTT
>NA|TRBV3-1/TRBV3-2|TRBJ2-7|NA
CASSRTSLNEQYF
TGTGCCAGCAGCCGTACTAGCCTCAACGAGCAGTACTTC
>NA|TRBV7-6|TRBJ1-5|TRBD1
CASSLASTGTQHF
TGTGCCAGCAGCTTAGCCTCGACAGGGACCCAGCATTTT
>NA|TRBV12-5|TRBJ1-1|NA
CASGLGQMNTEAFF
TGTGCTAGTGGTTTGGGTCAGATGAACACTGAAGCTTTCTTT
>NA|TRBV5-6|TRBJ1-2|NA
CASTGILGAKTYTF
TGTGCCAGCACCGGGATATTGGGGGCGAAGACCTACACCTTC
>NA|TRBV3-1/TRBV3-2|TRBJ2-3|TRBD2
CASSQERSGGDSSTDTQYF
TGTGCCAGCAGCCAAGAAAGAAGCGGGGGGGACTCTAGCACAGATACGCAGTATTTT
>NA|TRBV6-5|TRBJ1-6|NA
CASKVAGSPLHF
TGTGCCAGCAAAGTGGCCGGGTCACCCCTCCACTTT
>NA|TRBV30|TRBJ2-3|NA
CASRDITDTQYF
TGTGCCTCCCGGGATATCACAGATACGCAGTATTTT
>NA|TRBV13|TRBJ1-2|NA
CASSLFSRLTPNGGYTF
TGTGCCAGCAGCTTATTTTCTAGGCTCACCCCAAATGGCGGCTACACCTTC
>once|TRBV6-5|TRBJ1-5|TRBD1
CASSIDRGNQPQHF
TGTGCCAGCAGCATCGACAGGGGAAATCAGCCCCAGCATTTT
>NA|TRBV18|TRBJ1-2|NA
CASSPRNTGSLNYGYTF
TGTGCCAGCTCACCACGGAATACAGGGAGTCTTAACTATGGCTACACCTTC
>NA|TRBV18|TRBJ2-7|TRBD2
CASSPGLAGAYEQYF
TGTGCCAGCTCACCGGGACTAGCGGGGGCATACGAGCAGTACTTC
>NA|TRBV3-1/TRBV3-2|TRBJ1-1|NA
CASSQERLRNTEAFF
TGTGCCAGCAGCCAAGAGAGGCTCAGAAACACTGAAGCTTTCTTT
>NA|TRBV5-1|TRBJ1-1|NA
CASSAGPANTEAFF
TGCGCCAGCAGCGCAGGCCCGGCGAACACTGAAGCTTTCTTT
>NA|TRBV5-1|TRBJ2-1|TRBD1
CASSLQGSRNNEQFF
TGCGCCAGCAGCTTACAGGGGTCGCGAAACAATGAGCAGTTCTTC
>NA|TRBV18|TRBJ1-6|TRBD1
CASSPGQDYNSPLHF
TGTGCCAGCTCACCGGGACAGGATTATAATTCACCCCTCCACTTT
>NA|TRBV6-1|TRBJ1-6|NA
CASSEGSSGGRNSPLHF
TGTGCCAGCAGTGAAGGTTCAAGCGGGGGCAGAAATTCACCCCTCCACTTT
>NA|TRBV6-4|TRBJ1-1|TRBD1
CASSDTDRGTEAFF
TGTGCCAGCAGTGATACCGACAGGGGCACTGAAGCTTTCTTT
>NA|TRBV7-8|TRBJ2-1|TRBD1
CASRRLGTGGYNEQFF
TGTGCCAGCAGAAGACTCGGGACAGGAGGCTACAATGAGCAGTTCTTC